This note documents a single T cell receptor beta chain sequence. The entry originates in a study of T cell changes during pregnancy in multiple sclerosis. Measured with immunoSEQ multiplex PCR; TCRdb has only the in-frame clones, and not every one. The sample records just over 90,000 clones, roughly 89% being singletons. Trimming took off 6 bases at V and 4 bases at J, with 12 bases between the two ends. The CDR3 contains 13 residues. Per germline, CDR1 MRHNA and CDR2 SNTAGT. This chain links TRBV6-4 with TRBJ1-1, with D possibly matching TRBD1 (6 bases). The source material was peripheral blood, sampled after pregnancy. The sequence came from a female donor in good health, enrolled as a control in a pregnancy study. The CDR3 DNA is TGTGCCAGCAGGGACAGCTCCCTCACTGAAGCTTTCTTT. Translating gives CASRDSSLTEAFF.